The clone carrying this T cell receptor beta chain was seen a single time. Its antigen remains unidentified. The sample belongs to a study of vaccination effects on CD4 cells after COVID-19. Repertoires were generated with immunoSEQ multiplex PCR, while TCRdb's copy carries only in-frame clones and drops some. The top ten hold roughly 0.94% of the sample, which has 65,000 to 70,000 clones, roughly 80% seen once. Before sequencing, viral peptide pools were used by the ViraFEST assay to expand antigen-specific CD4+ T cells. Subsequent to 10 days of culture, CD4+ T cells were isolated. Participants were vaccinated with two doses of either the BNT162b2 or mRNA-1273 vaccine. In the vaccine recipients, nucleocapsid antibodies were negative and there was no prior SARS-CoV-2 infection. The sequence derives from a human donor who received a COVID-19 vaccine. This sample comprised CD4+ T cells from PBMCs cultured with HCoV-OC43 spike peptides, obtained after COVID-19 vaccination. Subset meaning: HCoV-OC43 spike overlapping peptide pool stimulation.

For the CDR3, the DNA is TGTGCCAGCAGTTCCAACCCCTACAGGATCGGCACTGAAGCTTTCTTT. It translates to CASSSNPYRIGTEAFF. The V gene is TRBV27, the J gene TRBJ1-1, with TRBD1 as a possible D gene (5 bases). The CDR3 extends over 16 amino acids. CDR1 is MNHEY and CDR2 is SMNVEV in the germline V gene (reference sequence). The germline V and J ends were trimmed by 4 bases and 4 bases, with 19 bases remaining between them.